A selection of T cell receptor beta chains follows, all from one sample in a study of breast tumors, draining lymph nodes, adjacent tissues. TCRdb re-called the multiplex PCR reads with MiXCR, one entry per CDR3 protein. The profile covers around 12,000 distinct CDR3 sequences, with about three quarters appearing a single time and about two fifths taken by the ten largest. Sequenced material: tumor-adjacent breast tissue. These receptors were obtained from a female donor with breast cancer. Some clones in this sample may be carry-over from other donors' samples. Each CDR3 is given with its conserved first and last residue. Each record gives: V gene, clone size, D gene, J gene, CDR3 protein, CDR3 DNA. A D gene is named only where the DNA matches it firmly. Rows may omit the clone size; those that give it use once, few, many or a size class.

TRBV20-1	.	.	TRBJ1-5	CSAHRGNQPQHF	TGCAGTGCTCACCGGGGAAATCAGCCCCAGCATTTT
TRBV27	many	.	TRBJ2-1	CASSLLGGDNEQFF	TGTGCCAGCAGTTTATTGGGAGGTGACAATGAGCAGTTCTTC
TRBV4-1	.	.	TRBJ2-7	CASSLQPGNSYEQYF	TGCGCCAGCAGCCTCCAACCGGGAAACTCCTACGAGCAGTACTTC
TRBV5-6	.	.	TRBJ2-7	CASSRTVRYTYEQYF	TGTGCCAGCAGTCGGACAGTTCGTTATACCTACGAGCAGTACTTC
TRBV6-1	large	.	TRBJ1-2	CASSYETAYGYTF	TGTGCCAGCAGTTACGAGACAGCCTATGGCTACACCTTC
TRBV5-5	.	TRBD1	TRBJ1-4	CASSTTGSHEKLFF	TGTGCCAGCAGCACGACAGGGTCACATGAAAAACTGTTTTTT
TRBV7-9	.	.	TRBJ1-3	CASSLGGAGNTIYF	TGTGCCAGCAGCTTAGGAGGTGCTGGAAACACCATATATTTT
TRBV5-5	medium-sized	.	TRBJ1-5	CASSLTGMSNQPQHF	TGTGCCAGCAGCTTGACGGGTATGAGCAATCAGCCCCAGCATTTT
TRBV9	.	TRBD2	TRBJ2-6	CASSVGLAGGVSSGANVLTF	TGTGCCAGCAGCGTAGGCCTAGCGGGGGGGGTAAGCTCTGGGGCCAACGTCCTGACTTTC
TRBV9	.	.	TRBJ2-2	CASSVRAVTGELFF	TGTGCCAGCAGCGTAAGAGCGGTCACCGGGGAGCTGTTTTTT
TRBV28	.	TRBD1	TRBJ2-7	CASSLLGQGKNEQYF	TGTGCCAGCAGCCTCTTGGGACAGGGGAAAAACGAGCAGTACTTC
TRBV4-2	.	TRBD2	TRBJ2-1	CASSQDSGLAGTYNEQFF	TGTGCCAGCAGCCAAGATTCAGGACTAGCGGGAACGTACAATGAGCAGTTCTTC
TRBV12-5	medium-sized	TRBD2	TRBJ2-3	CASGLVRGSGSLTDTQYF	TGTGCTAGTGGTTTGGTACGGGGTAGCGGGAGCCTGACAGATACGCAGTATTTT